This TCR beta chain stems from a study of T cells in lung cancer brain metastases (dated by TCRdb to the late 2010s). For the wider study: About 85% of the 20 patients had a history of tobacco use, with a median of about 40 pack-years. Nine tenths of the roughly 20 patients received no interval therapy between primary and metastasis resection. Median interval between primary and brain metastasis specimen acquisition was about 350 days. TCR beta CDR3 repertoires were compared between fully resected primary non-small cell lung cancers and paired brain metastases. A cohort of around 20 patients was included, from whom 40 or so specimens were contributed, with one primary lung lesion and one brain metastasis obtained from each patient. Of the patients, fewer than 13 were female and roughly 9 were male, and their median age at first diagnosis was 55 to 60 years. DNA integrity number averaged about 4 in both primary and metastatic specimens, with no significant difference between sites.

Each sample received between roughly 2.24 and 5.5 ug of genomic DNA as input, and paired samples received equal DNA input. TCR beta libraries were constructed with the immunoSEQ hsTCRbeta Kit, with multiplexed V and J gene primers used across two PCR steps. The pooled libraries, together with positive and negative controls, were sequenced on an Illumina MiSeq running a 100-cycle paired-end protocol. As for the original processing: The immunoSEQ vendor processed the raw data into normalized, annotated TCR beta repertoire reports. Richness was defined as the number of unique clones by nucleotide sequence, and the iChao1 and Efron-Thisted estimators were used to extrapolate total richness. Pielou's evenness, Simpson's index, top-ten clone proportional abundance, and Morisita overlap index were used to characterize and compare paired lesions. Entries here come from immuneACCESS through TCRdb and include only in-frame sequences with V and J called. Some clones fail to appear in such tables; in the studies checked, an unresolved V gene covers under half of the shortfall, and the cause of the remainder is unknown. V and J calls plus clone size are reproduced from that table; the DNA served to infer D and trimming. Within this sample are 4,800 or so clones, with 70% to 90% of them counted one time only. 2% to 3% of the sample belongs to the ten largest clones.

Reading from cysteine to phenylalanine, the CDR3 counts 13 amino acids. CDR3 DNA only is kept here, 39 bases in frame from base 1. Germline trimming amounts to 4 bases on V and 8 bases on J, with 5 as the count of junction bases outside the gene matches. Via the germline V gene (reference sequence), CDR1 is PRHDT and CDR2 FYEKMQ. Only one count was recorded for this clone. Its antigen target is currently unknown. Qualities for individual bases were not recorded, and no much larger clone is one base off. Here is what the overall study found, with its caveats: Brain metastases had significantly fewer unique productive clones than paired primaries (median approximately 1,500 versus 4,500). Effects of preoperative corticosteroids on T cell infiltration in brain metastases could not be controlled. DNA fragmentation in the FFPE samples may have kept the complete infiltrating T cell repertoire from being retrieved. A significantly larger repertoire fraction was made up by the ten most abundant clones in brain metastases than in primaries, which was suggestive of clonal expansion. Most clones were specific to a single lesion, and paired lesions overlapped only to a limited degree (mean Morisita index about 0.2).

Resection was performed in the patients for synchronous oligometastatic disease or for delayed recurrence of a solitary brain metastasis. To avoid including cancers other than NSCLC, any patient with a history of multiple malignancies was excluded. Tumor areas were macrodissected from five deparaffinized around 9.1 um unstained sections under guidance from marked H&E slides. Every specimen was formalin-fixed and paraffin-embedded (FFPE). The AllPrep DNA/RNA FFPE Kit was used to extract genomic DNA. The clonotype was recovered from a man aged 50 to 60 with non-small cell lung cancer. The chain links TRBV13 with TRBJ1-3; 7 nucleotides in the junction match TRBD1. Sequenced: tumor tissue from the primary lung tumor. The label giving this sample's cell subset or site can be read as: primary lung cancer lesion. The CDR3 reads CASSSRDRYTIYF. In nucleotides, the sequence is TGTGCCAGCAGCTCGAGGGACAGATACACCATATATTTT.